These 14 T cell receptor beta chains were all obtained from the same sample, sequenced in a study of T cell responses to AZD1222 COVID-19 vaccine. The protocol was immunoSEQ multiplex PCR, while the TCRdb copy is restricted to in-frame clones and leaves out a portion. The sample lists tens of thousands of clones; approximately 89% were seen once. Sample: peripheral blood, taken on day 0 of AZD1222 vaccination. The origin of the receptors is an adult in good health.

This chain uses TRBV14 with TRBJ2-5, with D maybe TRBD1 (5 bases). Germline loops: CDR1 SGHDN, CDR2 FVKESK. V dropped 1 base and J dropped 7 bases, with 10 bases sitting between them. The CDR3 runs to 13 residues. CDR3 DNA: TGTGCCAGCAGCCAAGTGGGGCCCCGGACCCAGTACTTC. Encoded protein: CASSQVGPRTQYF.

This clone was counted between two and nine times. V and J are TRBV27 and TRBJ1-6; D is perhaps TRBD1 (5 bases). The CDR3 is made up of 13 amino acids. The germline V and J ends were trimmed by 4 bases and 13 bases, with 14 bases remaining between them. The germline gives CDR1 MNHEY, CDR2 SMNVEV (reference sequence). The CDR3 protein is CASSSTGTEPLHF. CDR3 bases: TGTGCCAGCAGTTCAACCGGGACGGAGCCCCTCCACTTT.

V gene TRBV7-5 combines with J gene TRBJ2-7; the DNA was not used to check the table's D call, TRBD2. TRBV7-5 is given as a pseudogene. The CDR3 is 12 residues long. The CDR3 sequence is CVRSELGREQYF. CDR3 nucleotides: TGTGTCAGAAGCGAACTAGGACGCGAGCAGTACTTC.

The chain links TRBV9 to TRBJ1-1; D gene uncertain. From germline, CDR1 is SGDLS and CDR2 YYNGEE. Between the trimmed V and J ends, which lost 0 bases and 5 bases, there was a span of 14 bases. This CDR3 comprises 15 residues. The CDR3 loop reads CASSVGETPRTEAFF. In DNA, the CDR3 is TGTGCCAGCAGCGTAGGGGAAACGCCTCGGACTGAAGCTTTCTTT.

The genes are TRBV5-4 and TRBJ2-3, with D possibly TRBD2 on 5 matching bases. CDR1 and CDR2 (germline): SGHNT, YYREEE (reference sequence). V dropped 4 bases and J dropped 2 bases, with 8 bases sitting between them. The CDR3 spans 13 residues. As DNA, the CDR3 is TGTGCCAGCAGCCAAGCGGCCACAGATACGCAGTATTTT. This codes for CASSQAATDTQYF.

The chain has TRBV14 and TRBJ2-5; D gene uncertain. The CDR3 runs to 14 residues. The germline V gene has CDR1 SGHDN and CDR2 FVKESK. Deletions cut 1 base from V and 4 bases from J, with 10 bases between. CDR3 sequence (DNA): TGTGCCAGCAGCCAAGGAGTTGAGTTAGAGACCCAGTACTTC. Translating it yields CASSQGVELETQYF.

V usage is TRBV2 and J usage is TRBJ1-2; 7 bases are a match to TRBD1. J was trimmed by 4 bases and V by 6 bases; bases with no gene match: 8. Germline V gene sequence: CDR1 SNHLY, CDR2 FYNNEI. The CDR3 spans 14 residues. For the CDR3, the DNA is TGTGCCAGCAGCTGGGACAGCCGGGGCTATGGCTACACCTTC. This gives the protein CASSWDSRGYGYTF.

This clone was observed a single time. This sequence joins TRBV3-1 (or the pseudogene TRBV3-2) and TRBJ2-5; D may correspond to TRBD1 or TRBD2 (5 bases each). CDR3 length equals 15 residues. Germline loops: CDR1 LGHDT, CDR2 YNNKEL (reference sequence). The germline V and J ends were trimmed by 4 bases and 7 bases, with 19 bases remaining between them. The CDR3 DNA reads TGTGCCAGCAGCCTCCGGGGCAGCCAGTCGGGGACCCAGTACTTC. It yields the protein CASSLRGSQSGTQYF.

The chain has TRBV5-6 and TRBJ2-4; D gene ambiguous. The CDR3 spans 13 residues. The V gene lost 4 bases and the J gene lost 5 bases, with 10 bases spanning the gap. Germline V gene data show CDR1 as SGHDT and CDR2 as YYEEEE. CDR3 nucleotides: TGTGCCAGCAGCCCCGCTGAGCAAAACATTCAGTACTTC. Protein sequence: CASSPAEQNIQYF.

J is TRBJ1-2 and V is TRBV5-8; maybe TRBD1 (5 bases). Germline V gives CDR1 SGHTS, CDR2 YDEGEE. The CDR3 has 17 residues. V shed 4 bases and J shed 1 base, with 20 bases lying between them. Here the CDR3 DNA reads TGTGCCAGCAGCCCAACGGGACGACAAACACGTAACTATGGCTACACCTTC. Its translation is CASSPTGRQTRNYGYTF.

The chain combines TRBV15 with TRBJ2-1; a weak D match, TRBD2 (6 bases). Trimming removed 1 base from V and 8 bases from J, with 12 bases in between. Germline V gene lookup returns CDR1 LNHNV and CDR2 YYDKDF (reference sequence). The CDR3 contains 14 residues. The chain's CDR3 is CATSRAGVLDEQFF. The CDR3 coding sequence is TGTGCCACCAGCAGAGCGGGAGTCCTTGATGAGCAGTTCTTC.

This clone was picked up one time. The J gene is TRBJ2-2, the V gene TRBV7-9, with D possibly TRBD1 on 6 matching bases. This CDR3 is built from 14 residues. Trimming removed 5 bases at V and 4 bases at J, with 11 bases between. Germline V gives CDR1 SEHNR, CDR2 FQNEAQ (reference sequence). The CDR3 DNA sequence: TGTGCCAGCAGCGAAAAAGGGGGCACCGGGGAGCTGTTTTTT. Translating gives CASSEKGGTGELFF.

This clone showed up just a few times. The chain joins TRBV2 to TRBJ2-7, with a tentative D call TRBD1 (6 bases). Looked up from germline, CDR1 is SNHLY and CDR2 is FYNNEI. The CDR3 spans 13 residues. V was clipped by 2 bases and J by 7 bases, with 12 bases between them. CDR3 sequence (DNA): TGTGCCAGCAGTGAACAGGGGATGGGGGAGCAGTACTTC. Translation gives CASSEQGMGEQYF.

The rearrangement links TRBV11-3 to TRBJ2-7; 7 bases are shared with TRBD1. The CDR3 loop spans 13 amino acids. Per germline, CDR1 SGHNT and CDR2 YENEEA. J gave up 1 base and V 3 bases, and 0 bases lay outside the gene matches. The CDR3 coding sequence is TGTGCCAGCAGCTTGGGACAGTCCTACGAGCAGTACTTC. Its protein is CASSLGQSYEQYF.